The 20 T cell receptor beta chains in this list originate from one sample, sequenced in a study of CD8 T cells in Susac syndrome. Reverse transcription of about 0.45 to 1 ug RNA was carried out with random hexamers. From the immunoSEQ multiplex PCR reads, TCRdb called clonotypes with MiXCR, one entry per CDR3 protein. The profile shows roughly 80,000 distinct CDR3 sequences, 90% to 95% of them singletons. Sequencing was carried out using CD8+ T cells from PBMCs. All receptors derive from a human donor with multiple sclerosis.

V usage is TRBV7-3 and J usage is TRBJ2-3, with 7 bases that match TRBD2. CDR3 size: 15 residues. The V and J ends lost 2 bases and 1 base, in that order; junction bases with no gene match: 3. In germline, CDR1 is SGHTA, CDR2 FQGTGA. CDR3 protein: CASSLGGSRTDTQYF. CDR3 coding DNA: TGTGCCAGCAGCTTAGGCGGGAGTCGCACAGATACGCAGTATTTT.

This rearrangement joins TRBV4-3 to TRBJ2-3, with D perhaps TRBD2 (5 bases). Trimming stripped 5 bases from V and 3 bases from J, with 9 bases between. CDR3 size: 13 residues. Germline lookup yields CDR1 LGHNA and CDR2 YSLEER. The CDR3 DNA is TGCGCCAGCAGCTTCGGAGGTACAGATACGCAGTATTTT. Protein product: CASSFGGTDTQYF.

The rearrangement joins TRBV7-9 to TRBJ2-2, with a weak D call TRBD2 (7 bases). Trimming took off 11 bases at V and 1 base at J, with 14 bases between the two ends. Germline loops: CDR1 SEHNR, CDR2 FQNEAQ (reference sequence). This CDR3 is built from 14 residues. CDR3 sequence (DNA): TGTGCCTCCCTAGGGGGGGAGAACACCGGGGAGCTGTTTTTT. This translates into CASLGGENTGELFF.

J is TRBJ2-3 and V is TRBV7-3; 11 nucleotides agree with TRBD2. The J segment lost 0 bases and the V segment lost 5 bases, leaving 1 base of the junction unmatched. This CDR3 spans 15 amino acids. The V gene's germline CDR1 is SGHTA and CDR2 FQGTGA. The CDR3 reads CASSLAGGSTDTQYF. In nucleotides, the CDR3 is TGTGCCAGCAGCCTAGCGGGAGGTAGCACAGATACGCAGTATTTT.

CDR3 region: CASSQDLNTEAFF. DNA for the CDR3: TGTGCCAGCAGCCAGGACTTGAACACTGAAGCTTTCTTT. V usage is TRBV3-1 and J usage is TRBJ1-1; no clear D gene. CDR1 is LGHDT, CDR2 YNNKEL, per germline (reference sequence). Trimming cost V 3 bases and J 0 bases, with 5 bases left between them. CDR3 size: 13 residues.

The J gene is TRBJ1-4, the V gene TRBV2, with 8 bases fitting TRBD1. Germline assignment: CDR1 SNHLY and CDR2 FYNNEI. There are 15 residues in the CDR3. V shed 9 bases, J shed 5 bases, and the junction held 11 bases outside the gene matches. The CDR3 is CARRVPGQENEKLFF. The CDR3 region has the DNA TGTGCCAGAAGAGTCCCGGGACAGGAGAATGAAAAACTGTTTTTT.

This clonotype has only one observation. This chain links TRBV29-1 with TRBJ2-2; D uncertain. CDR1 and CDR2 (germline): SQVTM, ANQGSEA. Trimming cost V 1 base and J 4 bases, with 1 base left between them. The CDR3 extends over 11 amino acids. CDR3 sequence reads: CSVEGTGELFF. The CDR3 nucleotides read TGCAGCGTTGAAGGCACCGGGGAGCTGTTTTTT.

This CDR3 is CSVLADTQYF. In nucleotides, the CDR3 is TGCAGCGTACTAGCAGATACGCAGTATTTT. The chain is built from TRBV29-1 and TRBJ2-3; tentatively, D is TRBD2 (5 bases). V was shortened by 6 bases and J by 4 bases, with 5 bases between the two germline ends. This CDR3 comprises 10 residues. CDR1 and CDR2 from the germline V gene are SQVTM and ANQGSEA.

The chain recombines TRBV7-8 with TRBJ2-7, with 8 bases fitting TRBD2. V was pared by 4 bases and J by 5 bases, with 1 base of the junction left unmatched. The CDR3 runs 12 residues. In germline, CDR1 is SGHVS, CDR2 FQNEAQ. The CDR3: CASSSRGDEQYF. In DNA, the CDR3 is TGTGCCAGCAGCTCGCGGGGGGACGAGCAGTACTTC.

The rearrangement joins TRBV7-9 to TRBJ2-7; a possible D gene is TRBD1 (6 bases). V was pared by 5 bases and J by 3 bases, with 11 bases between. Germline values: CDR1 SEHNR, CDR2 FQNEAQ (reference sequence). CDR3 length: 13 amino acids. The CDR3 coding sequence is TGTGCCAGCAGCCTTGGACAGATCTACGAGCAGTACTTC. Protein sequence: CASSLGQIYEQYF.

This chain uses TRBV24-1 with TRBJ2-7; the match to TRBD2 covers 9 bases. This CDR3 is built from 13 residues. The V gene's germline CDR1 is KGHDR and CDR2 SFDVKD. V lost 5 bases to trimming and J lost 6 bases; unmatched junction nucleotides: 4. The CDR3 is CATSASGVGEQYF. CDR3 nucleotides: TGTGCCACCAGTGCTAGCGGGGTGGGCGAGCAGTACTTC.

This chain uses TRBV4-1 with TRBJ2-7, with TRBD2 matching 7 bases. CDR1 and CDR2 (germline): MGHRA, YSYEKL. J gave up 0 bases and V 1 base, and 3 bases lay outside the gene matches. CDR3 length: 15 residues. The CDR3 spells CASSQGGGSSYEQYF. The CDR3, as DNA: TGCGCCAGCAGCCAAGGGGGCGGGAGCTCCTACGAGCAGTACTTC.

The chain couples TRBV4-2 to TRBJ2-5, with D perhaps matching TRBD1 (6 bases). Trimming shortened V by 2 bases and J by 5 bases, and 12 bases separated the two germline ends. Per germline, CDR1 LGHNA and CDR2 YNFKEQ. This CDR3 has 14 amino acids. The CDR3, as DNA: TGTGCCAGCAGCCAAACCAGGGGACGGGAGACCCAGTACTTC. It translates to CASSQTRGRETQYF.

The chain has TRBV18 and TRBJ2-3; a possible D gene is TRBD1 (6 bases). The CDR3 is made up of 15 amino acids. The V end was cut by 3 bases, the J end by 4 bases, with 14 bases between. From germline, CDR1 is KGHSH and CDR2 LQKENI. The CDR3 loop reads CASSPYREGADTQYF. The CDR3 region has the DNA TGTGCCAGCTCACCCTACAGGGAAGGAGCAGATACGCAGTATTTT.

The rearrangement links TRBV28 to TRBJ1-4; D is ambiguous. Trimming stripped 5 bases from V and 6 bases from J, with 16 bases between. CDR3 length: 15 residues. The germline CDR1 and CDR2 sequences are MDHEN and SYDVKM. The CDR3 sequence is CASSPNLEVDEKLFF. In DNA form, the CDR3 reads TGTGCCAGCAGTCCCAATCTCGAGGTGGATGAAAAACTGTTTTTT.

This clonotype was recorded a few times. The gene calls are TRBV5-1 and TRBJ2-7; D uncertain. This CDR3 is built from 14 residues. Trimming removed 3 bases at V and 2 bases at J, with 12 bases between. The V gene's germline CDR1 is SGHRS and CDR2 YFSETQ. The CDR3 spells CASSSEPPPYEQYF. CDR3 DNA: TGCGCCAGCAGCTCCGAACCCCCCCCCTACGAGCAGTACTTC.

The J gene is TRBJ2-7, the V gene TRBV6-2 or TRBV6-3; the D gene is possibly TRBD2 (6 bases). CDR1 and CDR2 (germline): MNHEY, SVGEGT. The CDR3 consists of 12 residues. V shed 6 bases and J shed 6 bases, with 12 bases lying between them. The CDR3 DNA is TGTGCCAGCAGCGCGGGACCTCTCGAGCAGTACTTC. Its translation: CASSAGPLEQYF.

The J gene is TRBJ1-4, the V gene TRBV7-9; tentative D call: TRBD1 (5 bases). Germline CDR1 SEHNR, CDR2 FQNEAQ (reference sequence). The V end lost 2 bases, the J end lost 0 bases, and 13 bases lay between the germline ends. There are 17 residues in the CDR3. DNA of the CDR3: TGTGCCAGCAGCTTACCCCAGGGTAGTCCAACTAATGAAAAACTGTTTTTT. Protein sequence: CASSLPQGSPTNEKLFF.

The chain carries TRBV6-2 or TRBV6-3 and TRBJ2-4, with D maybe TRBD2 (5 bases). The V end was cut by 2 bases, the J end by 6 bases, with 8 bases between. The germline V gene encodes CDR1 MNHEY and CDR2 SVGEGT. This CDR3 comprises 13 residues. Here the CDR3 reads CASSYGSGNIQYF. In DNA form, the CDR3 reads TGTGCCAGCAGTTACGGCAGCGGAAACATTCAGTACTTC.

The chain couples TRBV7-3 to TRBJ2-1; D may be TRBD1 (6 bases). CDR1 and CDR2 (germline): SGHTA, FQGTGA. This CDR3 is built from 11 residues. Trimming shortened V by 6 bases and J by 8 bases, and 8 bases separated the two germline ends. Here the CDR3 reads CASRQGYEQFF. CDR3 DNA sequence: TGTGCCAGCAGACAGGGTTATGAGCAGTTCTTC.